The 26 T cell receptor beta chains in this list originate from one sample, sequenced in a study of T cell responses to AZD1222 COVID-19 vaccine. Clones were read by immunoSEQ multiplex PCR, and TCRdb kept only the in-frame ones, dropping some. The table has over 95,000 clones, 87% seen once. The source material was peripheral blood, sampled on day 0 of AZD1222 vaccination. The receptor set was obtained from an adult in good health.

The rearrangement links TRBV5-4 to TRBJ2-7, with 11 positions matching TRBD1. Germline trimming cut 4 bases from V and 2 bases from J; bases unmatched to any gene: 5. The CDR3 is 15 residues long. Germline CDR1 is SGHNT and CDR2 is YYREEE (reference sequence). CDR3 bases: TGTGCCAGCAGCGAGGGACAGGGGGGTCCCTACGAGCAGTACTTC. It codes for CASSEGQGGPYEQYF. Full variable domain (missing parts from reference TRBV5-4 and TRBJ2-7): ETGVTQSPTHLIKTRGQQVTLRCSSQSGHNTVSWYQQALGQGPQFIFQYYREEENGRGNFPPRFSGLQFPNYSSELNVNALELDDSALYLCASSEGQGGPYEQYFGPGTRLTVT.

This clone was recorded once. The V and J genes are TRBV12-3 or TRBV12-4 and TRBJ1-1; D ambiguous. V was trimmed by 1 base and J by 5 bases, leaving 2 bases between them. The CDR3 sequence is 11 residues long. CDR3 loop: CASSLGTEAFF. The CDR3 DNA sequence: TGTGCCAGCAGTTTAGGGACTGAAGCTTTCTTT.

The chain's CDR3 is CASTRTGGWDYGYTF. In DNA form, the CDR3 reads TGTGCCAGCACCCGGACAGGGGGCTGGGACTATGGCTACACCTTC. This rearrangement joins TRBV13 to TRBJ1-2, with 11 bases identical to TRBD1. V was clipped by 7 bases and J by 3 bases; unmatched bases: 7. Germline CDR1 is PRHDT and CDR2 is FYEKMQ (reference sequence). CDR3 size: 15 residues.

The chain combines TRBV7-9 with TRBJ1-6; D unresolved. The CDR3 extends over 15 amino acids. Germline CDR1 reads SEHNR; CDR2 reads FQNEAQ (reference sequence). V was shortened by 5 bases and J by 6 bases, with 14 bases between the two germline ends. The CDR3 DNA reads as TGTGCCAGCAGCCGTGGGCCAGTCTCTAATTCACCCCTCCACTTT. This sequence encodes CASSRGPVSNSPLHF.

CDR3 coding DNA: TGTGCCAGCCCGGGGAGGAAGAGAGGGGACACTGAAGCTTTCTTT. It is translated as CASPGRKRGDTEAFF. The genes are TRBV3-1 (or the pseudogene TRBV3-2) and TRBJ1-1; D perhaps matches TRBD1 (5 bases). CDR3 length: 15 residues. Trimming shortened V by 8 bases and J by 3 bases, and 19 bases separated the two germline ends. Germline V gene lookup returns CDR1 LGHDT and CDR2 YNNKEL (reference sequence).

This chain uses TRBV4-2 with TRBJ2-1; 7 bases are shared with TRBD2. The CDR3 is made up of 18 amino acids. J lost 0 bases, V lost 4 bases, and 12 bases had no gene match. CDR1 and CDR2 (germline): LGHNA, YNFKEQ. The CDR3 here is CASSRGSRGGSSYNEQFF. CDR3 nucleotides: TGTGCCAGCAGCCGGGGGTCCCGTGGCGGGAGCTCCTACAATGAGCAGTTCTTC.

This chain uses TRBV18 with TRBJ2-2, with D tentatively TRBD2 (5 bases). Germline V gene lookup returns CDR1 KGHSH and CDR2 LQKENI. The CDR3 sequence is 13 residues long. The V end lost 3 bases, the J end lost 6 bases, and 8 bases lay between the germline ends. The CDR3 sequence: CASSPTRPGELFF. The CDR3 nucleotides read TGTGCCAGCTCACCTACTAGACCCGGGGAGCTGTTTTTT.

This chain uses TRBV5-1 with TRBJ2-1; D remains unclear. V lost 1 base and J lost 1, with 9 bases in between. The CDR3 runs 15 residues. Germline V gene data show CDR1 as SGHRS and CDR2 as YFSETQ. The CDR3 sequence is CASSLIAGSYNEQFF. The CDR3 DNA is TGCGCCAGCAGCTTGATAGCTGGTTCCTACAATGAGCAGTTCTTC.

V usage is TRBV6-5 and J usage is TRBJ1-2; 9 bases fit TRBD1. CDR1 and CDR2 (germline): MNHEY, SVGAGI. The CDR3 is 14 amino acids. J gave up 4 bases and V 6 bases, and 6 bases lay outside the gene matches. Here the CDR3 reads CASSPGQGGYGYTF. CDR3 nucleotide sequence: TGTGCCAGCAGCCCGGGACAGGGAGGCTATGGCTACACCTTC.

V gene TRBV28 combines with J gene TRBJ2-7; D unclear. V was cut by 2 bases and J by 6 bases, with 8 bases left in between. Germline V lookup: CDR1 MDHEN, CDR2 SYDVKM. CDR3 length: 12 amino acids. The CDR3 bases are TGTGCCAGCAGTTTAATGCCCAGCGAGCAGTACTTC. This encodes CASSLMPSEQYF. Full variable domain (outside the CDR3, taken from reference TRBV28 and TRBJ2-7): DVKVTQSSRYLVKRTGEKVFLECVQDMDHENMFWYRQDPGLGLRLIYFSYDVKMKEKGDIPEGYSVSREKKERFSLILESASTNQTSMYLCASSLMPSEQYFGPGTRLTVT.

The gene calls are TRBV19 and TRBJ1-1; 8 positions agree with TRBD1. Trimming at V came to 8 bases and at J to 5 bases, leaving 7 bases not matched to a gene. Germline loops: CDR1 LNHDA, CDR2 SQIVND (reference sequence). This CDR3 is built from 13 residues. CDR3 sequence: CASGETGATEAFF. In DNA form, the CDR3 reads TGTGCCAGTGGTGAGACAGGGGCGACTGAAGCTTTCTTT.

V is TRBV28 and J is TRBJ1-6; D is undetermined. The V end lost 5 bases, the J end lost 2 bases, and 13 bases lay between the germline ends. CDR3 size: 16 residues. The germline CDR1 and CDR2 sequences are MDHEN and SYDVKM. CDR3 nucleotides: TGTGCCAGCAGTCCCCTCGGGAGTACCTATAATTCACCCCTCCACTTT. Protein: CASSPLGSTYNSPLHF.

The chain links TRBV3-1 (or the pseudogene TRBV3-2) to TRBJ2-1; D may match TRBD1 or TRBD2 (5 bases each). There are 15 residues in the CDR3. Germline V gene sequence: CDR1 LGHDT, CDR2 YNNKEL (reference sequence). V gave up 1 base and J gave up 2 bases, with 9 bases separating them. CDR3 in amino acids: CASSQGGITYNEQFF. DNA of the CDR3: TGTGCCAGCAGCCAAGGGGGGATCACCTACAATGAGCAGTTCTTC.

The V and J genes are TRBV18 and TRBJ2-3; unclear D gene. Per the germline V gene, CDR1 is KGHSH and CDR2 is LQKENI. The V end was cut by 2 bases, the J end by 2 bases, with 5 bases between. The CDR3 covers 13 residues. This CDR3 is CASSPLDTDTQYF. DNA of the CDR3: TGTGCCAGCTCACCATTAGACACAGATACGCAGTATTTT.

V and J are TRBV7-3 and TRBJ2-3; no definite D call. This CDR3 region has 14 residues. V lost 1 base to trimming and J lost 3 bases, with 8 bases between them. CDR1 and CDR2 from the germline V gene are SGHTA and FQGTGA. CDR3 residues: CASSLNPLTDTQYF. The CDR3 DNA reads as TGTGCCAGCAGCTTAAACCCGTTAACAGATACGCAGTATTTT. Looking up the rest from reference TRBV7-3 and TRBJ2-3 gives the full variable domain: GAGVSQTPSNKVTEKGKYVELRCDPISGHTALYWYRQSLGQGPEFLIYFQGTGAADDSGLPNDRFFAVRPEGSVSTLKIQRTERGDSAVYLCASSLNPLTDTQYFGPGTRLTVL.

This chain connects TRBV7-2 to TRBJ2-7; D is ambiguous. V gave up 0 bases and J gave up 6 bases, with 12 bases separating them. Per the germline V gene, CDR1 is SGHTA and CDR2 is FQGNSA. The CDR3 totals 14 residues. In DNA form, the CDR3 reads TGTGCCAGCAGCTTAGCGGGGAATACCCTCGAGCAGTACTTC. It is translated as CASSLAGNTLEQYF.

The chain combines TRBV28 with TRBJ1-1; possibly TRBD1 for D (6 bases). V lost 3 bases to trimming and J lost 1 base, with 9 bases between them. Looked up from germline, CDR1 is MDHEN and CDR2 is SYDVKM. This CDR3 contains 14 residues. CDR3 nucleotides: TGTGCCAGCAGTTTTAGGACAGAGAACACTGAAGCTTTCTTT. Translating it yields CASSFRTENTEAFF.

V is TRBV12-1 and J is TRBJ2-3; the table's TRBD2 call for D was not verified on the DNA. TRBV12-1 is annotated as a pseudogene. The CDR3 is 17 amino acids. The CDR3 here is CASNFRLLAEEPPPQYF. The CDR3 nucleotides are TGTGCCAGCAACTTCCGATTACTAGCGGAGGAACCCCCCCCGCAGTATTTT.

This clone was seen just once. The V gene is TRBV3-1 (or the pseudogene TRBV3-2), the J gene TRBJ1-2; D is perhaps TRBD1 (6 bases). CDR1 is LGHDT and CDR2 is YNNKEL in the germline V gene (reference sequence). This CDR3 spans 12 amino acids. V shed 1 base and J shed 8 bases, with 8 bases lying between them. The CDR3 bases are TGTGCCAGCAGCCAAGCAGGGGCCGGCTACACCTTC. Protein product: CASSQAGAGYTF.

The chain employs TRBV24-1 and TRBJ2-5; 12 bases agree with TRBD1. The length of the CDR3 is 15 residues. V was clipped by 6 bases and J by 4 bases; unmatched bases: 5. CDR1 and CDR2 from the germline V gene are KGHDR and SFDVKD. The CDR3 coding sequence is TGTGCCACCAGTCCGGGACAGGGGGCCGGAGAGACCCAGTACTTC. Protein: CATSPGQGAGETQYF.

The chain employs TRBV15 and TRBJ2-3, with D possibly matching TRBD1 (6 bases). CDR3 length: 16 amino acids. With 1 base removed from V and 3 bases from J, the gap between germline ends came to 14 bases. Germline V gene data show CDR1 as LNHNV and CDR2 as YYDKDF (reference sequence). The CDR3 nucleotides are TGTGCCACCAGCAGAGGTGCCAGGGGCCTTACAGATACGCAGTATTTT. The encoded protein is CATSRGARGLTDTQYF.

This rearrangement joins TRBV6-5 to TRBJ2-3, with TRBD1 identical over 8 bases. This CDR3 spans 16 amino acids. The germline V gene encodes CDR1 MNHEY and CDR2 SVGAGI. Unmatched junction bases numbered 13, after V lost 4 bases and J lost 7 bases. The CDR3 DNA reads as TGTGCCAGCAGTTCCCTAGGGACAGGTTCTACGAATACGCAGTATTTT. It translates to CASSSLGTGSTNTQYF.

This chain connects TRBV18 to TRBJ2-6; 12 bases agree with TRBD2. The germline V gene encodes CDR1 KGHSH and CDR2 LQKENI. This CDR3 has 19 amino acids. V shed 4 bases and J 2 bases; nucleotides not matched to a gene: 9. The CDR3 DNA is TGTGCCAGCTCACTGCTCGGACTAGCGGGACAAACTGGGGCCAACGTCCTGACTTTC. This translates into CASSLLGLAGQTGANVLTF.

The chain uses TRBV7-3 and TRBJ2-7; TRBD1 might be the D (5 bases). The CDR3 runs to 15 residues. The ends were cut back, 6 bases at V and 9 bases at J, with 24 bases in the middle. In germline, CDR1 is SGHTA, CDR2 FQGTGA. The CDR3 DNA is TGTGCCAGCAGTCAAACCGGAACAGGATTCCTCGGGCAGTACTTC. Translated: CASSQTGTGFLGQYF.

This clone appeared once. The chain couples TRBV9 to TRBJ1-5; D uncertain. The germline V gene encodes CDR1 SGDLS and CDR2 YYNGEE. The CDR3 has 15 residues. Trimming left V 1 base short and J 8 bases short, with 16 bases between. CDR3 sequence reads: CASSVSPAAVEPQHF. CDR3 coding DNA: TGTGCCAGCAGCGTATCACCGGCAGCCGTAGAGCCCCAGCATTTT.

The chain has TRBV4-1 and TRBJ2-7, with TRBD2 matching over 8 bases. Trimming cost V 2 bases and J 2 bases; bases outside gene matches: 8. The CDR3 covers 16 residues. Germline V CDR1 and CDR2: MGHRA, YSYEKL. The CDR3 reads CASSQISGSRAYEQYF. DNA for the CDR3: TGCGCCAGCAGCCAAATCAGCGGGAGCAGGGCCTACGAGCAGTACTTC.